Listed below are T cell receptor beta chains from one sample, sequenced in a study of blood T cells in healthy people across ages. Each CDR3 protein gets one entry after TCRdb re-called the 5' RACE reads with MiXCR. The sample consists of fewer than 900,000 distinct CDR3 sequences, 35% to 40% of them appearing once. The sequenced sample consisted of blood. The receptor set was obtained from a young man in good health. Both conserved end residues are part of each CDR3. A D gene is named only where the DNA matches it firmly. Rows give clone size only sometimes, using once, few, many, or a class for an expanded clone.

size | J | D | V | DNA | CDR3
- | TRBJ1-3 | TRBD1 | TRBV6-1 | TGTGCCGGCACTCGAACAGGGGATGGAAACACCATATATTTT | CAGTRTGDGNTIYF
few | TRBJ2-7 | - | TRBV7-9 | TGTGCCAGCAGCTCTAAACACTACGAGCAGTACTTC | CASSSKHYEQYF
- | TRBJ2-1 | TRBD2 | TRBV12-3/TRBV12-4 | TGTGCCAGCAGTTTAGGGACTAGCGGGGTTACGAATGAGCAGTTCTTC | CASSLGTSGVTNEQFF
- | TRBJ2-7 | - | TRBV12-3/TRBV12-4 | TGTGCCAGCAGTTTTCGGGGACAAGGGTACGAGCAGTACTTC | CASSFRGQGYEQYF
many | TRBJ1-1 | - | TRBV15 | TGTGCCACCAGCAGAGTGATGAACACTGAAGCTTTCTTT | CATSRVMNTEAFF
few | TRBJ1-2 | - | TRBV4-3 | TGCGCCAGCAGCCAAGAATTGGGGTTAGCTAACTATGGCTACACCTTC | CASSQELGLANYGYTF
few | TRBJ2-3 | TRBD2 | TRBV5-1 | TGCGCCAGCAGCCCGCGACTAGCGGGACACACAGATACGCAGTATTTT | CASSPRLAGHTDTQYF
- | TRBJ1-2 | - | TRBV4-3 | TGCGCCAGCAGCCAAGAATACACAGACGGCTATGGCTACACCTTC | CASSQEYTDGYGYTF
- | TRBJ1-1 | TRBD1 | TRBV5-1 | TGCGCCAGCAGCCCCGGGACAGCCGATGAAGCTTTCTTT | CASSPGTADEAFF
- | TRBJ2-2 | - | TRBV6-6 | TGTGCCAGCAGTTACAGCGGCTTGGCCGGGGAGCTGTTTTTT | CASSYSGLAGELFF
few | TRBJ2-5 | - | TRBV12-3/TRBV12-4 | TGTGCCAGCAGTACTAACAGGGTAGCCAGGGAGACCCAGTACTTC | CASSTNRVARETQYF
many | TRBJ2-1 | TRBD2 | TRBV2 | TGTGCCAGCAGCCGGACTAGCGGGGGCAATGAGCAGTTCTTC | CASSRTSGGNEQFF
- | TRBJ2-1 | - | TRBV3-1 | TGTGCCAGCAGCCAAGGCGGGCTACAGTTCTTC | CASSQGGLQFF
- | TRBJ2-2 | - | TRBV5-1 | TGCGCCAGCAGCCGGGTCCCTCAGGGCGGGGAGCTGTTTTTT | CASSRVPQGGELFF
once | TRBJ2-2 | - | TRBV5-1 | TGCGCCAGCAGCCTCAGGACAGATCGAGGAAGGTGGGAGCTGTTTTTT | CASSLRTDRGRWELFF
- | TRBJ2-3 | - | TRBV5-1 | TGCGCCAGCAGCTTGGGGTGGTCCCGCACAGATACGCAGTATTTT | CASSLGWSRTDTQYF
many | TRBJ1-5 | - | TRBV7-2 | TGTGCCAGCAGCTTCCTATACCTTTTGGACGGTGGAGGGCATCAGCCCCAGCATTTT | CASSFLYLLDGGGHQPQHF
- | TRBJ2-7 | - | TRBV5-1 | TGCGCCAGCAGCCCGGACCGTTCGTACTACGAGCAGTACTTC | CASSPDRSYYEQYF
- | TRBJ2-3 | - | TRBV4-3 | TGCGCCAGCAGCCTACGGGCCCTCGGGAGCGCCACAGATACGCAGTATTTT | CASSLRALGSATDTQYF
- | TRBJ2-3 | TRBD1 | TRBV5-8 | TGTGCCAGCAGCCCGGACAGGGGGAGCTACACAGATACGCAGTATTTT | CASSPDRGSYTDTQYF
- | TRBJ2-3 | - | TRBV9 | TGTGCCAGCAGCGCTGAGGGGGGAGTTAGCACAGATACGCAGTATTTT | CASSAEGGVSTDTQYF
- | TRBJ2-1 | TRBD2 | TRBV4-1 | TGCGCCAGCAGCCAAGGGAGCGGGATCAACAATGAGCAGTTCTTC | CASSQGSGINNEQFF
few | TRBJ1-1 | - | TRBV7-9 | TGTGCCAGCAGCTTACTTCCAGGGAAGGAGAACACTGAAGCTTTCTTT | CASSLLPGKENTEAFF
few | TRBJ1-4 | - | TRBV14 | TGTGCCAGCAGCCAAGATCCGTCGGGGGTCCCTAATGAAAAACTGTTTTTT | CASSQDPSGVPNEKLFF
- | TRBJ1-1 | TRBD1 | TRBV7-8 | TGTGCCAGCAGCTTACGTGACAGGGGGTGGACTGAAGCTTTCTTT | CASSLRDRGWTEAFF
- | TRBJ2-7 | - | TRBV24-1 | TGTGCCACCAATGCCGAGACAGGATACAATGAGCAGTACTTC | CATNAETGYNEQYF
- | TRBJ1-5 | - | TRBV12-3/TRBV12-4 | TGTGCCAGCAACCGCAGACAGACTGATAATCAGCCCCAGCATTTT | CASNRRQTDNQPQHF
few | TRBJ2-5 | TRBD1 | TRBV6-5 | TGTGCCAGCAGCCCAGGGACAGGGGGCTATGAGACCCAGTACTTC | CASSPGTGGYETQYF
many | TRBJ2-4 | - | TRBV20-1 | TGCAGTGCAAGAGGGCTGGTCGGCAATCGAGCCAAAAACATTCAGTACTTC | CSARGLVGNRAKNIQYF
few | TRBJ2-7 | - | TRBV20-1 | TGCAGTGCTAGAGATCGGGGTAGTTCCTACAATGAGCAGTACTTC | CSARDRGSSYNEQYF
- | TRBJ2-4 | - | TRBV28 | TGTGCCAGCATACCCGACGGCCGCATTCAGTACTTC | CASIPDGRIQYF
- | TRBJ2-7 | - | TRBV5-1 | TGCGCCAGCAGCTTGTCGACAGTGCAAGAGGCCCAGTACTTC | CASSLSTVQEAQYF
- | TRBJ1-1 | TRBD1 | TRBV5-1 | TGCGCCAGCAGCTACCCGGACAGGGCCGACACTGAAGCTTTCTTT | CASSYPDRADTEAFF
- | TRBJ2-7 | - | TRBV12-3/TRBV12-4 | TGTGCCAGCAGTCCGCAGGCAATGGTCTACAATGAGCAGTACTTC | CASSPQAMVYNEQYF
few | TRBJ2-6 | - | TRBV28 | TGTGCCAGCAGCCGGCGTTACTCTGGGGCCAACGTCCTGACTTTC | CASSRRYSGANVLTF
- | TRBJ2-1 | TRBD2 | TRBV4-2 | TGTGCCAGCAGCCAACTCGGGGGGAGGTCCTACAATGAGCAGTTCTTC | CASSQLGGRSYNEQFF
many | TRBJ2-1 | - | TRBV12-3/TRBV12-4 | TGTGCCAGCAGTTTTTCGGGGGGCCTAAGGTCCTACAATGAGCAGTTCTTC | CASSFSGGLRSYNEQFF
few | TRBJ2-3 | TRBD2 | TRBV6-2/TRBV6-3 | TGTGCCAGCAGGGCCAGGACTAGCGGGTCCACAGATACGCAGTATTTT | CASRARTSGSTDTQYF
many | TRBJ2-3 | TRBD2 | TRBV5-1 | TGCGCCAGCAGCTTAATAGGACTAGCGGCCACAGATACGCAGTATTTT | CASSLIGLAATDTQYF
few | TRBJ2-1 | TRBD2 | TRBV28 | TGTGCCAGCAGCAGCGGGGGACGTGGCAATGAGCAGTTCTTC | CASSSGGRGNEQFF
- | TRBJ1-6 | - | TRBV6-5 | TGTGCCAGCAGTCCCGGGGGAGTATCCAATTCACCCCTCCACTTT | CASSPGGVSNSPLHF
- | TRBJ2-4 | TRBD1 | TRBV2 | TGTGCCAGCAGGGGACAGGGTGGAAACATTCAGTACTTC | CASRGQGGNIQYF
- | TRBJ2-7 | TRBD2 | TRBV6-2/TRBV6-3 | TGTGCCAGCAGTTTTAGCGGGGGGGCCGGGAATGAGCAGTACTTC | CASSFSGGAGNEQYF
- | TRBJ2-1 | TRBD1 | TRBV6-6 | TGTGCCAGCAGTTACTCGAGGACAGGGGACAATGAGCAGTTCTTC | CASSYSRTGDNEQFF